One sample yielded the 14 T cell receptor beta chains listed below, sequenced in a study of blood T cells in healthy people across ages. Through a sample-barcoded 5' primer and a J-beta primer mix, a second PCR was run for roughly 6 to 12 cycles. One entry per CDR3 protein, called by TCRdb with MiXCR from the 5' RACE reads. The table shows about 670,000 distinct CDR3 sequences, with roughly half occurring only once. The sequencing sample was made of blood. These receptors all come from a woman of 80 years or more in good health.

This clonotype was observed many times. This sequence joins TRBV29-1 and TRBJ2-1, with 11 positions matching TRBD2. J gave up 6 bases and V 6 bases, and 10 bases lay outside the gene matches. Germline CDR1 reads SQVTM; CDR2 reads ANQGSEA. The CDR3 spans 15 residues. Here the CDR3 DNA reads TGCAGCGTAACACTTCTAGCGGGGGGCCGCAATGAGCAGTTCTTC. It is translated as CSVTLLAGGRNEQFF.

The chain employs TRBV5-1 and TRBJ2-1; 7 bases fit TRBD2. Germline V gives CDR1 SGHRS, CDR2 YFSETQ. The junction had 12 bases not matched to a gene; V was cut back by 5 bases and J by 7 bases. This CDR3 has 15 residues. The CDR3 DNA reads TGCGCCAGCAGTCCACTAGCGACCTGGAGGAATGAGCAGTTCTTC. Its protein is CASSPLATWRNEQFF. Full variable domain (rest looked up from reference TRBV5-1 and TRBJ2-1): KAGVTQTPRYLIKTRGQQVTLSCSPISGHRSVSWYQQTPGQGLQFLFEYFSETQRNKGNFPGRFSGRQFSNSRSEMNVSTLELGDSALYLCASSPLATWRNEQFFGPGTRLTVL.

In regard to this clonotype: Being one base from a much bigger clone, this may be a read error. The V gene is TRBV12-3 or TRBV12-4, the J gene TRBJ1-2; no clear D. This CDR3 has 14 residues. V gave up 5 bases and J gave up 4 bases, with 14 bases separating them. Here the CDR3 DNA reads TGTGCCAGCAGTGTTGTGGGTGATAGCTATGGCTACACCTTC. Amino acid sequence: CASSVVGDSYGYTF.

This clonotype turned up a few times. This sequence joins TRBV7-9 and TRBJ2-2; 9 bases are a match to TRBD1. The CDR3 extends over 19 amino acids. After removal of 6 bases from V and 9 bases from J, the junction contained 23 bases not matched to a gene. In germline, CDR1 is SEHNR, CDR2 FQNEAQ (reference sequence). This CDR3 reads CASSPRVGTGSKSHRELFF. The CDR3 DNA is TGTGCCAGCAGTCCCAGGGTCGGGACAGGGTCAAAATCGCACCGGGAGCTGTTTTTT.

This clonotype was detected ten times or more. The chain has TRBV7-2 and TRBJ1-2; D unclear. V was trimmed by 7 bases and J by 6 bases, leaving 9 bases between them. The CDR3 sequence is 11 residues long. Germline V gene lookup returns CDR1 SGHTA and CDR2 FQGNSA. CDR3 sequence reads: CASIQGDGYTF. As DNA, the CDR3 is TGTGCCAGCATCCAAGGTGATGGCTACACCTTC. Full variable domain (rest looked up from reference TRBV7-2 and TRBJ1-2): GAGVSQSPSNKVTEKGKDVELRCDPISGHTALYWYRQSLGQGLEFLIYFQGNSAPDKSGLPSDRFSAERTGGSVSTLTIQRTQQEDSAVYLCASIQGDGYTFGSGTRLTVV.

About this clonotype: An end of the junction does not agree with germline; a read error may underlie this. J is TRBJ2-3 and V is TRBV28; TRBD1 agrees at 9 bases. CDR3 length equals 14 residues. Germline-derived CDR1 and CDR2 are MDHEN and SYDVKM. This CDR3 reads CVSSGTGWTDTQYF. The CDR3 DNA reads as TGTGTCAGCAGTGGGACAGGGTGGACAGATACGCAGTATTTT.

This chain links TRBV6-7 with TRBJ1-5; 8 positions agree with TRBD1. TRBV6-7 is recorded as an ORF, its role being uncertain. Trimming took 5 bases from V and 5 from J; bases not matched to a gene: 2. The CDR3 has 13 residues. This CDR3 reads CASSEGQDQPQHF. The CDR3 bases are TGTGCCAGCAGTGAGGGACAGGATCAGCCCCAGCATTTT.

The rearrangement joins TRBV4-1 to TRBJ1-1, with no clear D. Trimming left V 4 bases short and J 7 bases short, with 22 bases between. Per the germline V gene, CDR1 is MGHRA and CDR2 is YSYEKL. CDR3 length: 16 amino acids. CDR3 sequence (DNA): TGCGCCAGCAGCCCGAGCGCGGTTAACCGACCAATTGAAGCTTTCTTT. Protein: CASSPSAVNRPIEAFF.

V and J are TRBV7-9 and TRBJ2-7; 8 bases map to TRBD1. The J segment lost 3 bases and the V segment lost 5 bases, leaving 15 bases of the junction unmatched. Germline CDR1 reads SEHNR; CDR2 reads FQNEAQ (reference sequence). This CDR3 comprises 17 residues. The CDR3 here is CASSRGDRLFFYYEQYF. DNA of the CDR3: TGTGCCAGCAGCCGAGGGGACAGGCTTTTTTTTTACTACGAGCAGTACTTC.

The chain is built from TRBV7-2 and TRBJ1-2; TRBD1 aligns across 7 bases. Germline V lookup: CDR1 SGHTA, CDR2 FQGNSA. J was trimmed by 6 bases and V by 5 bases; bases with no gene match: 9. The CDR3 has 14 amino acids. For the CDR3, the DNA is TGTGCCAGCAGCCGGGGGGACAGTGCTCATGGCTACACCTTC. Its protein product is CASSRGDSAHGYTF.

The chain couples TRBV20-1 to TRBJ2-5, with 11 bases fitting TRBD2. The end of the DNA aligns better with TRBJ2-7, so the J call may be wrong. The CDR3 is 16 amino acids. The germline V gene has CDR1 DFQATT and CDR2 SNEGSKA (reference sequence). CDR3 in amino acids: CSARERKTSGVYEQYF. The CDR3 bases are TGCAGTGCTAGAGAACGGAAGACTAGCGGGGTATACGAGCAGTACTTC.

V usage is TRBV7-9 and J usage is TRBJ1-1; no reliable D call. Germline V gene lookup returns CDR1 SEHNR and CDR2 FQNEAQ (reference sequence). The CDR3 has 15 residues. The ends were cut back, 3 bases at V and 6 bases at J, with 17 bases in the middle. CDR3 residues: CASSLRGLVYPEAFF. The CDR3 bases are TGTGCCAGCAGCTTGAGAGGGTTAGTGTATCCTGAAGCTTTCTTT.

The chain couples TRBV28 to TRBJ1-2, with 7 bases identical to TRBD1. The CDR3 runs to 13 residues. The J segment lost 7 bases and the V segment lost 10 bases, leaving 12 bases of the junction unmatched. CDR1 and CDR2 from the germline V gene are MDHEN and SYDVKM. For the CDR3, the DNA is TGTGCCAACAGCCGCAACAGGGGAACTGGCTACACCTTC. Translated: CANSRNRGTGYTF.

This sequence joins TRBV15 and TRBJ2-1, with D possibly being TRBD1 (5 bases). CDR1 and CDR2 (germline): LNHNV, YYDKDF (reference sequence). V dropped 1 base and J dropped 6 bases, with 10 bases sitting between them. This CDR3 is 14 amino acids long. CDR3 sequence reads: CATSRGGGGNEQFF. CDR3 in DNA: TGTGCCACCAGCAGAGGGGGCGGCGGCAATGAGCAGTTCTTC.